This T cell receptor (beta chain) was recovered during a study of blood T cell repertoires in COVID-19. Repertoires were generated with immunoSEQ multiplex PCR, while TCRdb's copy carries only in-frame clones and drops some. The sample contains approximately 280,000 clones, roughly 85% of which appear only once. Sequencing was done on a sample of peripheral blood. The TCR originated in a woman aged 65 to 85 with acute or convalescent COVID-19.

The CDR3 here is CASSAGAVNTEAFF. In DNA, the CDR3 is TGTGCCAGCAGCGCAGGGGCGGTGAACACTGAAGCTTTCTTT. The rearrangement links TRBV6-2 or TRBV6-3 to TRBJ1-1; TRBD1 is a possible D gene (6 bases). In germline, CDR1 is MNHEY, CDR2 SVGEGT. Trimming stripped 6 bases from V and 0 bases from J, with 11 bases between. The length of the CDR3 is 14 residues.